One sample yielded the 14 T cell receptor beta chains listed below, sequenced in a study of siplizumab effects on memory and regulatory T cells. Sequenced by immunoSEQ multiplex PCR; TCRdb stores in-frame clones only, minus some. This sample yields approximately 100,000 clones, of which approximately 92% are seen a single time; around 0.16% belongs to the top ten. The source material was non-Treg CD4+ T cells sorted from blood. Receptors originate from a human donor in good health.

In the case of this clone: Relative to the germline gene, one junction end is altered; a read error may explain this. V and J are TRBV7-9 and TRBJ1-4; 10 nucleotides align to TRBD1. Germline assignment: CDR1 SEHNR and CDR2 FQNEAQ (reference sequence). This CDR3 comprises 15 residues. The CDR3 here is CASSVPGQGNGKLFF. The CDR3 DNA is TGTGCCAGCAGCGTTCCGGGACAGGGGAATGGAAAACTGTTTTTT.

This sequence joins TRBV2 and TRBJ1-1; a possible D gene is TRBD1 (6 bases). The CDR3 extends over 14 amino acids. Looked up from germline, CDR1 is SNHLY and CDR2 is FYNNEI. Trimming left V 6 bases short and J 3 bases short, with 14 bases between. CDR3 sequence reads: CASSEQGGHTEAFF. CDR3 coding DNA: TGTGCCAGCAGCGAACAGGGAGGCCACACTGAAGCTTTCTTT.

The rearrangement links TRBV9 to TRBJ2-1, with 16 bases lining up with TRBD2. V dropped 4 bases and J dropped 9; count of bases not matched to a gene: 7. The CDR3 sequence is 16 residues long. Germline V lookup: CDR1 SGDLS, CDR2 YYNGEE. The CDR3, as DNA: TGTGCCAGCAGCACGGGACTAGCGGGGGGGATTGGTGAGCAGTTCTTC. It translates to CASSTGLAGGIGEQFF.

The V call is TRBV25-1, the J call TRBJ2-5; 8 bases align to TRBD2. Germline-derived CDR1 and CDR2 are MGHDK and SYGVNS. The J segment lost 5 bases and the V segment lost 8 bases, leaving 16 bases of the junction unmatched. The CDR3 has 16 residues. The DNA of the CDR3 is TGTGCCAGCGGTTTCGGACAGCGGGGGTTCGGGGAGACCCAGTACTTC. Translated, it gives CASGFGQRGFGETQYF.

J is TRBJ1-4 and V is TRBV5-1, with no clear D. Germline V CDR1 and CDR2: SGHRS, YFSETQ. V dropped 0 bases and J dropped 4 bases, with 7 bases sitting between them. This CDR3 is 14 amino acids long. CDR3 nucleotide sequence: TGCGCCAGCAGCTTGGAGCAGGTTAATGAAAAACTGTTTTTT. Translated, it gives CASSLEQVNEKLFF. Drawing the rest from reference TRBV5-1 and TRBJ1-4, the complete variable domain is KAGVTQTPRYLIKTRGQQVTLSCSPISGHRSVSWYQQTPGQGLQFLFEYFSETQRNKGNFPGRFSGRQFSNSRSEMNVSTLELGDSALYLCASSLEQVNEKLFFGSGTQLSVL.

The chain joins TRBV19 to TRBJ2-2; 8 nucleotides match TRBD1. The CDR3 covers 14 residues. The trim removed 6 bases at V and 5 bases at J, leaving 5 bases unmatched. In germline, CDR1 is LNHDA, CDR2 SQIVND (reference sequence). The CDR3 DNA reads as TGTGCCAGTAGCCCGACAGGGGATACCGGGGAGCTGTTTTTT. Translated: CASSPTGDTGELFF.

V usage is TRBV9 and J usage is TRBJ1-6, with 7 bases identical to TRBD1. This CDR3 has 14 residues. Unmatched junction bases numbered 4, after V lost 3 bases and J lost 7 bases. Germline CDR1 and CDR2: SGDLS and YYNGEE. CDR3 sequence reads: CASSGGQRNSPLHF. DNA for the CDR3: TGTGCCAGCAGCGGGGGACAGAGGAATTCACCCCTCCACTTT.

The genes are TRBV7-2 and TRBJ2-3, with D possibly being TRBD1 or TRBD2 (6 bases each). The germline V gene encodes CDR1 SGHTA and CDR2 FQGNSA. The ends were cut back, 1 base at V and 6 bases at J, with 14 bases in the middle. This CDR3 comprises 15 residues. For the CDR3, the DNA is TGTGCCAGCAGCTTAGGGAGGGGGGCCTCGGATACGCAGTATTTT. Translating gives CASSLGRGASDTQYF.

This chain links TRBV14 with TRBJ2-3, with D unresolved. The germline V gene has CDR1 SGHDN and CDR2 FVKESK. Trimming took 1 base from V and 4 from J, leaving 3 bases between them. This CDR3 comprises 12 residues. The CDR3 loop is CASSQVPDTQYF. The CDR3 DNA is TGTGCCAGCAGCCAAGTACCAGATACGCAGTATTTT.

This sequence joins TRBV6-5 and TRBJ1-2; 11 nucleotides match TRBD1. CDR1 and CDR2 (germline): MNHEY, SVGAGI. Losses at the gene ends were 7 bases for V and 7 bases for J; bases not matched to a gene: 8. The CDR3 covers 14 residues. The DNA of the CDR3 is TGTGCCAGCACCCAAGGACAGGGGGCTGTTGGCTACACCTTC. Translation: CASTQGQGAVGYTF.

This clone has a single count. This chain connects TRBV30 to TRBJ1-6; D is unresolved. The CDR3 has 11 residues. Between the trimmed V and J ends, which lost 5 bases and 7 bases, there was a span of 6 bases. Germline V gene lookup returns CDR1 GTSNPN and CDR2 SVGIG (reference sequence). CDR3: CAWPDNSPLHF. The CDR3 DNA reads TGTGCCTGGCCCGACAATTCACCCCTCCACTTT.

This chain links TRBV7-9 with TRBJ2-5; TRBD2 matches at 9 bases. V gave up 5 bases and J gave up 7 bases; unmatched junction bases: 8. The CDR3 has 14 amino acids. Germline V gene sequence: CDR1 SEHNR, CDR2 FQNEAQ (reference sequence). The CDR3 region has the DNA TGTGCCAGCAGCGCGCTAGCGGGGTCGCGGACCCAGTACTTC. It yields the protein CASSALAGSRTQYF.

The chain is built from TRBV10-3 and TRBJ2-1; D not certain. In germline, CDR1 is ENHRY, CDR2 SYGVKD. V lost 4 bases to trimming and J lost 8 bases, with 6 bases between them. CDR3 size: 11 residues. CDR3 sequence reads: CAISVQDEQFF. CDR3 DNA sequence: TGTGCCATCAGTGTTCAGGATGAGCAGTTCTTC.

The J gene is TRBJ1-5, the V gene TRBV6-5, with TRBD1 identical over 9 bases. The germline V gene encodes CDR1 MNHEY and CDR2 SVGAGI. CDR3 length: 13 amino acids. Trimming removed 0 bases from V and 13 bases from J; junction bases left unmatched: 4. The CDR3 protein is CASSYSRDRVQHF. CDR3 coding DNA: TGTGCCAGCAGTTACTCGAGGGACAGGGTTCAGCATTTT.